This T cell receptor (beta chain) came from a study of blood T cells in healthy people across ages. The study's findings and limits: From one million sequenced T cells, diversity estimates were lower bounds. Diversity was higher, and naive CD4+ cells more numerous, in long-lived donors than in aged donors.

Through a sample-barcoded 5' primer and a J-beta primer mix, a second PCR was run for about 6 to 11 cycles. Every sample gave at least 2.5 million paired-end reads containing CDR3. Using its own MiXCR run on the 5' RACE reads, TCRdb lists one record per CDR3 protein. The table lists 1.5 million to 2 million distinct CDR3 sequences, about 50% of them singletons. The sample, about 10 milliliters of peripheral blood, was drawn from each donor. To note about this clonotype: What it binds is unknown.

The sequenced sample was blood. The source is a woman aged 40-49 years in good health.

The CDR3 sequence is CASSEAGQTLYGYTF. CDR3 sequence (DNA): TGTGCCAGCAGTGAAGCGGGACAGACCCTCTATGGCTACACCTTC. The J gene is TRBJ1-2, the V gene TRBV6-1; TRBD1 agrees at 7 bases. The germline CDR1 and CDR2 sequences are MNHNS and SASEGT. V shed 0 bases, J shed 4 bases, and the junction held 5 bases outside the gene matches. The length of the CDR3 is 15 residues.